These T cell receptor beta chains were read from a single sample in a study of CD8 T cells in Susac syndrome. Via MiXCR, TCRdb re-called the immunoSEQ multiplex PCR reads, giving one row per CDR3 protein. The table lists around 200,000 distinct CDR3 sequences, 95% of them singletons, with less than 0.2% in the top ten. Sequenced sample: CD8+ T cells from PBMCs. These receptors were obtained from a human donor with Susac syndrome. Both conserved end residues are part of each CDR3. D genes are given only for firm matches. Clone sizes are given selectively: once, few, many, or a class where the clone is expanded.

CDR3aa: CASSKQGPNEKLFF; CDR3nt: TGTGCCAGCAGTAAACAGGGTCCTAATGAAAAACTGTTTTTT; j_gene: TRBJ1-4; d_gene: -; abundance: -; v_gene: TRBV5-4
CDR3aa: CASSEGRGRVYEQYF; CDR3nt: TGTGCCAGCAGTGAAGGCAGGGGAAGGGTATACGAGCAGTACTTC; j_gene: TRBJ2-7; d_gene: -; abundance: -; v_gene: TRBV2
CDR3aa: CASSVATRGGDGNGYTF; CDR3nt: TGTGCCAGCAGCGTAGCTACAAGAGGTGGGGACGGGAATGGCTACACCTTC; j_gene: TRBJ1-2; d_gene: -; abundance: -; v_gene: TRBV9
CDR3aa: CASSLGRENQPQHF; CDR3nt: TGTGCCAGCAGCTTAGGCAGGGAGAATCAGCCCCAGCATTTT; j_gene: TRBJ1-5; d_gene: -; abundance: -; v_gene: TRBV13
CDR3aa: CASSQGSEQYF; CDR3nt: TGTGCCAGCAGCCAAGGTAGTGAGCAGTACTTC; j_gene: TRBJ2-7; d_gene: -; abundance: few; v_gene: TRBV3-1
CDR3aa: CASSDGLAGEQYF; CDR3nt: TGTGCCAGCAGCGATGGACTAGCGGGGGAGCAGTACTTC; j_gene: TRBJ2-7; d_gene: TRBD2; abundance: -; v_gene: TRBV3-1
CDR3aa: CASRGGGAYNEQFF; CDR3nt: TGTGCCAGCAGGGGCGGGGGCGCGTATAATGAGCAGTTCTTC; j_gene: TRBJ2-1; d_gene: -; abundance: -; v_gene: TRBV5-6
CDR3aa: CSVETGQPLYEQYF; CDR3nt: TGCAGCGTTGAGACAGGGCAACCTCTCTACGAGCAGTACTTC; j_gene: TRBJ2-7; d_gene: TRBD1; abundance: once; v_gene: TRBV29-1
CDR3aa: CASSQGLGGSYNEQFF; CDR3nt: TGTGCCAGCAGCCAAGGGCTAGGCGGGTCCTACAATGAGCAGTTCTTC; j_gene: TRBJ2-1; d_gene: -; abundance: once; v_gene: TRBV3-1
CDR3aa: CSVGDRGGETQYF; CDR3nt: TGCAGCGTTGGGGACAGGGGGGGAGAGACCCAGTACTTC; j_gene: TRBJ2-5; d_gene: TRBD1; abundance: -; v_gene: TRBV29-1
CDR3aa: CSGSGGAPRETQYF; CDR3nt: TGCAGTGGCAGCGGGGGGGCCCCACGGGAGACCCAGTACTTC; j_gene: TRBJ2-5; d_gene: TRBD2; abundance: -; v_gene: TRBV20-1
CDR3aa: CASSLGQGIAETQYF; CDR3nt: TGTGCCAGCAGTTTGGGCCAGGGGATAGCGGAGACCCAGTACTTC; j_gene: TRBJ2-5; d_gene: -; abundance: -; v_gene: TRBV12-3/TRBV12-4
CDR3aa: CASSLFGAGGSYNEQFF; CDR3nt: TGTGCCAGCAGCCTGTTTGGCGCAGGCGGATCCTACAATGAGCAGTTCTTC; j_gene: TRBJ2-1; d_gene: -; abundance: -; v_gene: TRBV13
CDR3aa: CASSHFRDEQFF; CDR3nt: TGTGCCAGCAGCCACTTCAGGGATGAGCAGTTCTTC; j_gene: TRBJ2-1; d_gene: -; abundance: -; v_gene: TRBV3-1
CDR3aa: CASSPNPNTEAFF; CDR3nt: TGTGCCAGCAGTCCGAATCCGAACACTGAAGCTTTCTTT; j_gene: TRBJ1-1; d_gene: -; abundance: -; v_gene: TRBV12-3/TRBV12-4
CDR3aa: CASRAGPKVVTNTGELFF; CDR3nt: TGTGCCAGCAGGGCGGGACCCAAAGTAGTAACGAACACCGGGGAGCTGTTTTTT; j_gene: TRBJ2-2; d_gene: -; abundance: -; v_gene: TRBV6-1
CDR3aa: CAEAVSYNEQFF; CDR3nt: TGTGCCGAAGCGGTCTCCTACAATGAGCAGTTCTTC; j_gene: TRBJ2-1; d_gene: -; abundance: -; v_gene: TRBV10-3
CDR3aa: CASSLARGGSYNEQFF; CDR3nt: TGTGCCAGCAGCTTGGCGCGGGGTGGCTCCTACAATGAGCAGTTCTTC; j_gene: TRBJ2-1; d_gene: -; abundance: -; v_gene: TRBV5-6
CDR3aa: CASSPAKGWDGYTF; CDR3nt: TGTGCCAGCAGCCCAGCAAAGGGTTGGGATGGCTACACCTTC; j_gene: TRBJ1-2; d_gene: -; abundance: -; v_gene: TRBV12-3/TRBV12-4
CDR3aa: CASSSTGREQFF; CDR3nt: TGTGCCAGCAGCTCGACAGGGCGTGAGCAGTTCTTC; j_gene: TRBJ2-1; d_gene: TRBD1; abundance: -; v_gene: TRBV7-9
CDR3aa: CASSFETGSFYEQYF; CDR3nt: TGTGCCAGCAGCTTTGAGACAGGTTCGTTCTACGAGCAGTACTTC; j_gene: TRBJ2-7; d_gene: -; abundance: -; v_gene: TRBV7-9
CDR3aa: CAWSEVGGGQPQHF; CDR3nt: TGTGCCTGGAGTGAGGTGGGGGGAGGTCAGCCCCAGCATTTT; j_gene: TRBJ1-5; d_gene: -; abundance: -; v_gene: TRBV30
CDR3aa: CASSRQVNTEAFF; CDR3nt: TGTGCCAGCAGCCGGCAAGTGAACACTGAAGCTTTCTTT; j_gene: TRBJ1-1; d_gene: -; abundance: -; v_gene: TRBV12-3/TRBV12-4
CDR3aa: CSARDTTGKPEQYF; CDR3nt: TGCAGTGCTAGAGATACGACAGGGAAGCCCGAGCAGTACTTC; j_gene: TRBJ2-7; d_gene: TRBD1; abundance: -; v_gene: TRBV20-1
CDR3aa: CASSTGLAGPETQYF; CDR3nt: TGTGCCAGCAGCACGGGACTAGCGGGGCCAGAGACCCAGTACTTC; j_gene: TRBJ2-5; d_gene: TRBD2; abundance: -; v_gene: TRBV13
CDR3aa: CASSHSPLHF; CDR3nt: TGTGCCAGTAGCCATTCACCCCTCCACTTT; j_gene: TRBJ1-6; d_gene: -; abundance: -; v_gene: TRBV19
CDR3aa: CSARAYREVAEAFF; CDR3nt: TGCAGTGCTAGAGCCTACAGGGAAGTCGCTGAAGCTTTCTTT; j_gene: TRBJ1-1; d_gene: -; abundance: -; v_gene: TRBV20-1
CDR3aa: CASSSDSKETQYF; CDR3nt: TGTGCCAGCAGCAGCGACTCGAAAGAGACCCAGTACTTC; j_gene: TRBJ2-5; d_gene: -; abundance: -; v_gene: TRBV2
CDR3aa: CASSLSQVAKPQHF; CDR3nt: TGTGCCAGCAGCTTATCGCAGGTTGCGAAGCCCCAGCATTTT; j_gene: TRBJ1-5; d_gene: -; abundance: -; v_gene: TRBV13
CDR3aa: CASSYPQGALWERYF; CDR3nt: TGTGCCAGCAGTTATCCACAGGGGGCCCTCTGGGAGCGGTACTTC; j_gene: TRBJ2-7; d_gene: TRBD1; abundance: once; v_gene: TRBV7-9
CDR3aa: CASSLGGPGGANGELFF; CDR3nt: TGTGCCAGCAGCTTAGGAGGCCCAGGGGGCGCGAACGGGGAGCTGTTTTTT; j_gene: TRBJ2-2; d_gene: TRBD1; abundance: -; v_gene: TRBV7-9
CDR3aa: CASSQSGRVRYNEQFF; CDR3nt: TGCGCCAGCAGTCAATCGGGGAGGGTAAGGTACAATGAGCAGTTCTTC; j_gene: TRBJ2-1; d_gene: TRBD2; abundance: -; v_gene: TRBV23-1
CDR3aa: CASSQAGYGYTF; CDR3nt: TGTGCCAGCAGCCAGGCAGGGTACGGCTACACCTTC; j_gene: TRBJ1-2; d_gene: -; abundance: -; v_gene: TRBV6-5
CDR3aa: CASSKTGNTEAFF; CDR3nt: TGTGCCAGCAGTAAGACAGGGAACACTGAAGCTTTCTTT; j_gene: TRBJ1-1; d_gene: -; abundance: -; v_gene: TRBV9
CDR3aa: CASSEGLVYEQYF; CDR3nt: TGTGCCAGTTCGGAGGGACTAGTGTACGAGCAGTACTTC; j_gene: TRBJ2-7; d_gene: TRBD2; abundance: -; v_gene: TRBV19
CDR3aa: CASSLIAGGPFEQYF; CDR3nt: TGTGCCAGCAGCCTCATAGCGGGAGGGCCCTTCGAGCAGTACTTC; j_gene: TRBJ2-7; d_gene: TRBD2; abundance: -; v_gene: TRBV5-6